This entry lists 5 T cell receptor beta chains sequenced from one sample in a study of blood T cell repertoires in COVID-19 (dated by TCRdb to about 2020). Preparation of the library involved the immunoSEQ multiplex PCR assay. TCRdb's version of the immuneACCESS table is confined to in-frame rearrangements and falls short of the full clone set. An unresolved V gene accounts for under half of the shortfall where checked; the remainder is of unknown origin. In this sample the table shows about 370,000 clones, 80% to 90% of which occur a single time. 0.95% to 1.1% of the sample is in the top ten clones. The sequenced sample was PBMCs or T cells enriched from blood (not recorded which). These receptors were taken from a man aged 18-30 years who had recovered from COVID-19.

This chain uses TRBV19 with TRBJ2-3; 9 bases match TRBD2. CDR1 is LNHDA and CDR2 is SQIVND in the germline V gene (reference sequence). V was clipped by 5 bases and J by 0 bases; unmatched bases: 6. This CDR3 has 16 residues. This CDR3 reads CASSPLAGPSTDTQYF. CDR3 in DNA: TGTGCCAGTAGTCCCCTAGCGGGACCTAGCACAGATACGCAGTATTTT.

The chain links TRBV28 to TRBJ1-1, with TRBD1 as a possible D gene (6 bases). Germline-derived CDR1 and CDR2 are MDHEN and SYDVKM. This CDR3 comprises 14 residues. Trimming took off 4 bases at V and 8 bases at J, with 17 bases between the two ends. The CDR3 protein is CASSSGAWGEEAFF. CDR3 in DNA: TGTGCCAGCAGTTCAGGGGCCTGGGGTGAGGAAGCTTTCTTT.

This sequence joins TRBV9 and TRBJ2-1; D unclear. This CDR3 is built from 15 residues. Trimming took 0 bases from V and 0 from J, leaving 7 bases between them. Per the germline V gene, CDR1 is SGDLS and CDR2 is YYNGEE. The CDR3 is CASSVVPSSYNEQFF. CDR3 sequence (DNA): TGTGCCAGCAGCGTAGTTCCTAGCTCCTACAATGAGCAGTTCTTC.

The J gene is TRBJ2-7, the V gene TRBV28; 11 positions agree with TRBD2. V gave up 1 base and J gave up 2 bases; unmatched junction bases: 4. Germline V gene data show CDR1 as MDHEN and CDR2 as SYDVKM. This CDR3 is built from 16 residues. The CDR3 region is CASSLSGTSGTYEQYF. In DNA, the CDR3 is TGTGCCAGCAGTTTATCCGGGACTAGCGGTACCTACGAGCAGTACTTC.

This chain joins TRBV7-3 and TRBJ2-1; weak D call: TRBD2 (6 bases). The CDR3 has 15 amino acids. Trimming stripped 2 bases from V and 1 base from J, with 9 bases between. Germline CDR1 reads SGHTA; CDR2 reads FQGTGA. Written as DNA, the CDR3 is TGTGCCAGCAGCTTAGAGGGGAGGTCCTACAATGAGCAGTTCTTC. This gives the protein CASSLEGRSYNEQFF.